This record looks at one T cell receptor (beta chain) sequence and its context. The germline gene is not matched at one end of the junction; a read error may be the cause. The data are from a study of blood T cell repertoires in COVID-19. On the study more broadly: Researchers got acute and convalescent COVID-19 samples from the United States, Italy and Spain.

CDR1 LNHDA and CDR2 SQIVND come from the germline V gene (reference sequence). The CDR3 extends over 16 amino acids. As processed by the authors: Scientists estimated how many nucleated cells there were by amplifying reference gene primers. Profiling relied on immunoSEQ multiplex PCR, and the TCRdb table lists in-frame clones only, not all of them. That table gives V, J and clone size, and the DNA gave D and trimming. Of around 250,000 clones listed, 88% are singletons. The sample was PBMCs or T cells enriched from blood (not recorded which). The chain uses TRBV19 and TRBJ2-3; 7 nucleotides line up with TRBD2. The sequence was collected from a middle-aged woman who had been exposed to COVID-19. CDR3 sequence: CASSTRTMTSRDTQYF. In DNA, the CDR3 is TGTGCCAGTAGTACAAGAACCATGACTAGCAGAGATACGCAGTATTTT.